The TCR beta chain described here comes from a study of blood T cell repertoires in COVID-19. At the level of the study: Donors in the United States, Italy and Spain gave samples during acute or convalescent COVID-19. T cells, B-cell-depleted T cells, or PBMCs provided the cDNA or gDNA that served as material.

The Seattle patients, enrolled during active infection, were followed longitudinally. Source study methods: Cell counts per sample came from amplifying reference gene primers. Repertoires were generated with immunoSEQ multiplex PCR, while TCRdb's copy carries only in-frame clones and drops some. V and J calls and clone size are as listed in that table; D and trimming were resolved from the DNA. In the table there are fewer than 300,000 clones, less than 90% of which are singletons. Germline trimming cut 4 bases from V and 2 bases from J; bases unmatched to any gene: 2. The V gene's germline CDR1 is MDHEN and CDR2 SYDVKM. The CDR3 totals 15 residues.

Sequenced input: peripheral blood. This chain connects TRBV28 to TRBJ2-5; TRBD1 matches at 12 bases. This TCR was recovered from a woman in her 30s with COVID-19, enrolled during active disease. The CDR3 nucleotides are TGTGCCAGCAGTTGGGACAGGGGGCGGCAAGAGACCCAGTACTTC. Its protein is CASSWDRGRQETQYF. Full variable domain (missing parts from reference TRBV28 and TRBJ2-5): DVKVTQSSRYLVKRTGEKVFLECVQDMDHENMFWYRQDPGLGLRLIYFSYDVKMKEKGDIPEGYSVSREKKERFSLILESASTNQTSMYLCASSWDRGRQETQYFGPGTRLLVL.